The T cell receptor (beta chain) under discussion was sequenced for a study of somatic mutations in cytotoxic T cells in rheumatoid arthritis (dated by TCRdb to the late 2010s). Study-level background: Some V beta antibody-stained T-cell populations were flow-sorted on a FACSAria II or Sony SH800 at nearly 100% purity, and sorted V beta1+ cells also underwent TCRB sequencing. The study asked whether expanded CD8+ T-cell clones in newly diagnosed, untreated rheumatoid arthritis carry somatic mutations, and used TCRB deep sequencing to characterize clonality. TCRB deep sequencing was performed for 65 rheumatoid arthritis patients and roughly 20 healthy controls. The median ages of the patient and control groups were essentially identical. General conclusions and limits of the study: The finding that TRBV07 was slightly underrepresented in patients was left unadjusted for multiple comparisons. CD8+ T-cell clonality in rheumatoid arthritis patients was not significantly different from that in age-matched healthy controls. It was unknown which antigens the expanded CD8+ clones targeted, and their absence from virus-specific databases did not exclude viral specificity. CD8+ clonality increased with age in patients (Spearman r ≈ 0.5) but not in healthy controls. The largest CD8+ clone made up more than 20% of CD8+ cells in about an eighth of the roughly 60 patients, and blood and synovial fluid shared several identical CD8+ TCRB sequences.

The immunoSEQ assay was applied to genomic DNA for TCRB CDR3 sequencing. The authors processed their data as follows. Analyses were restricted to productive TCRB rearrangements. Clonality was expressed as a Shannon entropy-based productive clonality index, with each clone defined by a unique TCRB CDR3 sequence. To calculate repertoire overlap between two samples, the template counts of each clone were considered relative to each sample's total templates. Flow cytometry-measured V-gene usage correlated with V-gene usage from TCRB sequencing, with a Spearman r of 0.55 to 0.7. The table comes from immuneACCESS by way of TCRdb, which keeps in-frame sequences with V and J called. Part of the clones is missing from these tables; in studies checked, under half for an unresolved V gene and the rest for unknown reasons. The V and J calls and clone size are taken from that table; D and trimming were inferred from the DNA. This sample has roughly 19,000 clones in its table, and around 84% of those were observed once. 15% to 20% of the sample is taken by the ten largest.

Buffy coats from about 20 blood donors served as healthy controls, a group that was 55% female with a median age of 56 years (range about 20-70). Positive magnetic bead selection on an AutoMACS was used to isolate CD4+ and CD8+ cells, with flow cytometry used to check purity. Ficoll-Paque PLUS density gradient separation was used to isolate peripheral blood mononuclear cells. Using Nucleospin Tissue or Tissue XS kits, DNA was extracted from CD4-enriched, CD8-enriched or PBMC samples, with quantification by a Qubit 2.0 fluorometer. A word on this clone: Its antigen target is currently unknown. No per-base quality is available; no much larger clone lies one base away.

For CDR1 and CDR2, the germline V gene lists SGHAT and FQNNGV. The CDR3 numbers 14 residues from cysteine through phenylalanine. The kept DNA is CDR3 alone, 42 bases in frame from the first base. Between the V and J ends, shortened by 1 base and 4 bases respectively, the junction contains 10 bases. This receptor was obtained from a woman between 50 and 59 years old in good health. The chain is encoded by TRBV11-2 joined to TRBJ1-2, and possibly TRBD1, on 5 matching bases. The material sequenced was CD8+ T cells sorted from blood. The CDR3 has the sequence CASSLGGVVYGYTF. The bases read TGTGCCAGCAGCTTAGGGGGGGTCGTCTATGGCTACACCTTC.